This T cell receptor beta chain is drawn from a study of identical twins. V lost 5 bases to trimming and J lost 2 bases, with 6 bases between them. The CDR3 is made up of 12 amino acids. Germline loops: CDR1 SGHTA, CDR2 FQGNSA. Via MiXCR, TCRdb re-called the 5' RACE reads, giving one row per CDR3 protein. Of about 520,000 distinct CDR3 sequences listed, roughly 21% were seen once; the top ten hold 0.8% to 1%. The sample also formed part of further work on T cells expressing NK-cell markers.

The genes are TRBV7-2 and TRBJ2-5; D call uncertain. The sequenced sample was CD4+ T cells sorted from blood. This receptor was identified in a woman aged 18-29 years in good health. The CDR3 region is CASSTQQETQYF. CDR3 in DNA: TGTGCCAGCAGCACCCAGCAAGAGACCCAGTACTTC.